This TCR beta chain is from a study of T cell responses to AZD1222 COVID-19 vaccine. Study results and caveats: Scientists sampled the repertoires only once the peak T cell response had passed. At 160-218 and 743-854, vaccine-associated CD4 TCRs were dominant, and they spanned spike. The donor group comprised mostly white British people and more females; the analysis possibly underestimated clonal diversity. Rises in breadth and depth of Spike-specific TCRs came after two AZD1222 doses.

Details on this clone: Antigen: not known.

CDR3 length: 19 amino acids. The table came from immunoSEQ multiplex PCR; TCRdb's copy has only in-frame clones and leaves some out. In the table there are about 130,000 clones, over 80% of which are singletons. The source was peripheral blood, collected 28 days after the second AZD1222 dose. V is TRBV21-1 and J is TRBJ1-5; the DNA was not used to check the table's D call, TRBD1. TRBV21-1 is flagged as a pseudogene. This receptor was obtained from an adult who received the AZD1222 COVID-19 vaccine. CDR3 DNA sequence: TGTGCCAGCAGCAGCCCCCCGTCTGAGGGACAGATTAGCAATCAGCCCCAGCATTTT. Amino acid sequence: CASSSPPSEGQISNQPQHF.